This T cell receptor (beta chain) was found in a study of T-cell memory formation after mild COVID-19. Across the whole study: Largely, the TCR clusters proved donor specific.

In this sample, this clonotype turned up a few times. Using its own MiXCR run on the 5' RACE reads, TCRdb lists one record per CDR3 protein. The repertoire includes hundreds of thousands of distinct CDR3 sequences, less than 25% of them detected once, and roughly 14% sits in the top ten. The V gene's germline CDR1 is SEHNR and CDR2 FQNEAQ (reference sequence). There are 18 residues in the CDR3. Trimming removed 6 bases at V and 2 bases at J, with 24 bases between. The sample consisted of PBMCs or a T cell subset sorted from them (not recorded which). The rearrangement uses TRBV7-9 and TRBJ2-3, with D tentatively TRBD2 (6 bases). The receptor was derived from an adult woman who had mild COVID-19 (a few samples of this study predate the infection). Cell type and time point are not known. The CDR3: CASRGEEGPHYYTDTQYF. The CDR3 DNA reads TGTGCCAGCAGAGGGGAGGAGGGGCCCCACTACTACACAGATACGCAGTATTTT.